This entry features one TCR beta chain sequence. These data are taken from a study of blood T cell repertoires in COVID-19. Whole-study context: PBMCs, B-cell-depleted T cells, or T cells were the source of the cDNA or gDNA that made up the material.

Authors' methods: Scientists estimated how many nucleated cells there were by amplifying reference gene primers. Here immunoSEQ multiplex PCR was the method, and the copy in TCRdb shows in-frame clones only, minus some. V, J and clone size are those of that table, while D and trimming were read from the DNA. The data contain 120,000 to 150,000 clones, around 87% of them singletons. CDR1 is KGHSY, CDR2 FQNENV, per germline. The CDR3 is 15 amino acids. V dropped 3 bases and J dropped 1 base, with 9 bases sitting between them. Sequencing was done on a sample of peripheral blood. The TCR originated in a man between 45 and 60 years old who had recovered from COVID-19. This chain joins TRBV16 and TRBJ2-2; D might be TRBD1 (6 bases). The CDR3 loop reads CASSQGHENTGELFF. The DNA of the CDR3 is TGTGCCAGCAGCCAGGGACACGAGAACACCGGGGAGCTGTTTTTT.